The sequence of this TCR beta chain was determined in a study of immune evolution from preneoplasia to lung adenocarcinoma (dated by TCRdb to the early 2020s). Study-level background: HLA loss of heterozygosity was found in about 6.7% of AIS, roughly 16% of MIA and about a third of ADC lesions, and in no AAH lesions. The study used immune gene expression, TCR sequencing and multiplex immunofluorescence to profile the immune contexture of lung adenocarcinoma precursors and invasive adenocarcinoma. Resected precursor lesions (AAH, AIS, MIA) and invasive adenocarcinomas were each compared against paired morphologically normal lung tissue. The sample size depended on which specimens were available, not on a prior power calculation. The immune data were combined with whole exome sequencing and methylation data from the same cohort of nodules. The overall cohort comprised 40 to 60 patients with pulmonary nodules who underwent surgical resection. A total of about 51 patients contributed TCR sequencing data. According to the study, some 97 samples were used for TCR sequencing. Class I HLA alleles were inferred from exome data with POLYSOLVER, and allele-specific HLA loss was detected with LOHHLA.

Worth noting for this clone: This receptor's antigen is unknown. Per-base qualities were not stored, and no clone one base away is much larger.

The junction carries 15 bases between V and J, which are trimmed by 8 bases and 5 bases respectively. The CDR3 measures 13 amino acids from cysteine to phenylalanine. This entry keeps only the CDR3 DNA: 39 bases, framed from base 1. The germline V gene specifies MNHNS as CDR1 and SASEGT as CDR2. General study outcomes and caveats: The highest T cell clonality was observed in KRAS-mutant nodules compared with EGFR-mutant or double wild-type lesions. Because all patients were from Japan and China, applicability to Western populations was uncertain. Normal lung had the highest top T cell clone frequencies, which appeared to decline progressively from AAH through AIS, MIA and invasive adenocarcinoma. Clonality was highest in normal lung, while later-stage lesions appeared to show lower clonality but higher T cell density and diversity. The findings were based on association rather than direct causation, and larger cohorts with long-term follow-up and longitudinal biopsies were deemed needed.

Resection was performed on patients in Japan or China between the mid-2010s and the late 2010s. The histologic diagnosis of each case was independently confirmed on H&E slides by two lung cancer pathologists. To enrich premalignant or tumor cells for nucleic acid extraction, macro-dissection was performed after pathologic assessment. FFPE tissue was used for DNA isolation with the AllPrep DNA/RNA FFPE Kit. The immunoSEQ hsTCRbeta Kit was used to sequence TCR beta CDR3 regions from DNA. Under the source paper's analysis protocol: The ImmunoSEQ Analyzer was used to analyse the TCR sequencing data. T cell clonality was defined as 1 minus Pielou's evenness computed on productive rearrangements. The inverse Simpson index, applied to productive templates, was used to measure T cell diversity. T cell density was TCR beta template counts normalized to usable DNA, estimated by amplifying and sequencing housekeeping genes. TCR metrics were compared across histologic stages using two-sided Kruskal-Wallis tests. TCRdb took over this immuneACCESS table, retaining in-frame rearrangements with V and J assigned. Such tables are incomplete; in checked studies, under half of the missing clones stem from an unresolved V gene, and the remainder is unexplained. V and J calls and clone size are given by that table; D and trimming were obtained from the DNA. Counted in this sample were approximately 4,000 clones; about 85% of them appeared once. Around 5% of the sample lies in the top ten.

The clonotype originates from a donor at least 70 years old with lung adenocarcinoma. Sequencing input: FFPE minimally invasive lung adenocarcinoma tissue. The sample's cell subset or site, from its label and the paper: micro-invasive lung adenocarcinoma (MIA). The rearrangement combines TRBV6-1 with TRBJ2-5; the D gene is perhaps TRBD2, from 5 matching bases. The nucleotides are TGTGCCAGCCACAGCGGAGGCGGGGAGACCCAGTACTTC. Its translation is CASHSGGGETQYF.